A selection of T cell receptor beta chains follows, all from one sample in a study of regulatory T cells in long-lasting Graves disease. Via MiXCR, TCRdb re-called the multiplex PCR reads, giving one row per CDR3 protein. The table records roughly 320,000 distinct CDR3 sequences, over 15% of them present only once. A further study also used this sample, focusing on T cells in Graves' hyperthyroidism and ophthalmopathy.

Sequenced material: peripheral blood mononuclear cells (PBMCs), taken at new diagnosis, from a patient treated with antithyroid drugs. The origin of the receptors is a man aged 40-50 years with Graves disease. The CDR3 runs from the conserved cysteine through the conserved F or W. The D gene is left open where the match is weak. Clone sizes are given selectively: once, few, many, or a class where the clone is expanded.

j_call | clone_size | d_call | v_call | cdr3_nt | cdr3_aa
TRBJ2-3 | many | . | TRBV2 | TGTGCCAGCAGTGAAGAGGGGTTGGCGCAGTATTTT | CASSEEGLAQYF
TRBJ2-7 | . | . | TRBV3-1 | TGTGCCAGCAGCCAAGGATTTGGGGGGGGGGCACGTGTTTACGAGCAGTACTTC | CASSQGFGGGARVYEQYF
TRBJ2-7 | many | . | TRBV10-3 | TGTGCCATCGGGGAGTTCCCCTACGAGCAGTACTTC | CAIGEFPYEQYF
TRBJ1-2 | few | . | TRBV20-1 | TGCAGTGCTGGGGTAACAGGGTGGGGGAGCTATGGCTACACCTTC | CSAGVTGWGSYGYTF
TRBJ2-2 | few | . | TRBV5-1 | TGCGCCAGCAGCTTGACGACAAGCGGAACCGGGGAGCTGTTTTTT | CASSLTTSGTGELFF
TRBJ1-2 | many | . | TRBV5-1 | TGCGCCAGCAGCCCGCTCCCGAACTATGGCTACACCTTC | CASSPLPNYGYTF
TRBJ2-3 | many | . | TRBV5-5 | TGTGCCAGCAGCTTCGGAGCAACAGATACGCAGTATTTT | CASSFGATDTQYF
TRBJ1-1 | many | . | TRBV7-2 | TGTGCCAGCAGTTTAGCGCGGGTGAACACTGAAGCTTTCTTT | CASSLARVNTEAFF
TRBJ2-1 | many | . | TRBV6-2/TRBV6-3 | TGTGCCAGCAGTTCAAGAGACATTTACAATGAGCAGTTCTTC | CASSSRDIYNEQFF
TRBJ2-5 | few | . | TRBV5-4 | TGTGCCAGCAGCGATAAGGGCGGGGCTTTGGAGACCCAGTACTTC | CASSDKGGALETQYF
TRBJ1-5 | . | . | TRBV5-6 | TGTGCCAGCAGCAGCGACCCGTATAGCAATCAGCCCCAGCATTTT | CASSSDPYSNQPQHF
TRBJ2-5 | . | . | TRBV5-1 | TGCGCCAGCGGCGGTTTGGCAGCTCAAGAGACCCAGTACTTC | CASGGLAAQETQYF
TRBJ1-1 | . | . | TRBV29-1 | TGCAGCGTTGTTTGGCGGGGCAGGGGCACTGAAGCTTTCTTT | CSVVWRGRGTEAFF
TRBJ2-3 | . | . | TRBV15 | TGTGCCACCAGCAAGGAGAGGGGGGGCCTAGATACGCAGTATTTT | CATSKERGGLDTQYF
TRBJ2-2 | few | . | TRBV28 | TGTGCCAGCAGTTTCAGGACGGCGACCGGGGAGCTGTTTTTT | CASSFRTATGELFF
TRBJ1-1 | few | . | TRBV9 | TGTGCCAGCAGCGTAGGGGCAGGGGTCTTGAACACTGAAGCTTTCTTT | CASSVGAGVLNTEAFF
TRBJ2-7 | many | . | TRBV18 | TGTGCCAGCTCACCAAAGAAAAGCGGTTCTACCTACGAGCAGTACTTC | CASSPKKSGSTYEQYF
TRBJ2-5 | . | TRBD2 | TRBV4-2 | TGTGCCAGCAGCCAAGCTTCAGCGGGGGGACGTTGGAAAGAGACCCAGTACTTC | CASSQASAGGRWKETQYF
TRBJ2-6 | few | . | TRBV6-2/TRBV6-3 | TGTGCCAGCAGTTGGACAGCTGGGGCCAACGTCCTGACTTTC | CASSWTAGANVLTF
TRBJ1-6 | many | . | TRBV10-3 | TGTGCCATCAGTGAGGGCAGGGGATTATATAATTCACCCCTCCACTTT | CAISEGRGLYNSPLHF
TRBJ1-5 | many | TRBD1 | TRBV18 | TGTGCCAGCTCACGGGGACAGAGGGATCAGCCCCAGCATTTT | CASSRGQRDQPQHF
TRBJ2-5 | many | . | TRBV20-1 | TGCAGTGCCCAAAAAGAACAGGGTAGGGAGACCCAGTACTTC | CSAQKEQGRETQYF
TRBJ1-2 | many | TRBD1 | TRBV18 | TGTGCCAGCTCACCGGACAGGGCGCATGGCTACACCTTC | CASSPDRAHGYTF
TRBJ2-3 | many | TRBD2 | TRBV20-1 | TGCAGTCCTAGAATCCGAGCGGGGGGTCACACAGATACGCAGTATTTT | CSPRIRAGGHTDTQYF
TRBJ1-1 | many | . | TRBV7-2 | TGTGCCAGCAGCACCTTTGGGGGTAGCGAAGCTTTCTTT | CASSTFGGSEAFF
TRBJ1-4 | many | . | TRBV27 | TGTGCCAGCAGTTTATTGGGATCTGAAAAACTGTTTTTT | CASSLLGSEKLFF
TRBJ1-1 | many | TRBD1 | TRBV7-3 | TGTGCCAGCAGCACCCAGGGGGGCACTGAAGCTTTCTTT | CASSTQGGTEAFF
TRBJ1-3 | many | TRBD1 | TRBV2 | TGTGCCAGCAGTGAAGAGGGGACAGGTTACACCATATATTTT | CASSEEGTGYTIYF
TRBJ2-1 | many | TRBD1 | TRBV5-1 | TGCGCCAGCAGCTTTAAGACAGGGACCAATGAGCAGTTCTTC | CASSFKTGTNEQFF
TRBJ1-6 | . | . | TRBV7-2 | TGTGCCAGCAGCTTGGAGGCCAGATCCCCACCCCTCCACTTT | CASSLEARSPPLHF
TRBJ2-1 | many | . | TRBV27 | TGTGCCAGCAGTTTATCGGGGGGAAGCGGCCACCTCTTATACAATGAGCAGTTCTTC | CASSLSGGSGHLLYNEQFF
TRBJ2-7 | many | TRBD1 | TRBV2 | TGTGCCAGCAGTGCCCAGGGGGCGGTCGAGCAGTACTTC | CASSAQGAVEQYF
TRBJ2-3 | . | . | TRBV24-1 | TGTGCCACCAGTGATCCGCGGACTGCTGGGGATACGCAGTATTTT | CATSDPRTAGDTQYF
TRBJ2-7 | . | TRBD2 | TRBV3-1 | TGTGCCAGCAGCCAGGGAGGGGCCAGGAACGAGCAGTACTTC | CASSQGGARNEQYF
TRBJ1-4 | many | . | TRBV2 | TGTGCCAGCAGTGGGTCCGGACTTGCTAATGAAAAACTGTTTTTT | CASSGSGLANEKLFF
TRBJ1-4 | . | . | TRBV5-4 | TGTGCCAGCAGCTGGGGGGCTGGACGATCTGAAAAACTGTTTTTT | CASSWGAGRSEKLFF
TRBJ1-6 | . | . | TRBV5-1 | TGCGCCAGCAGCTTGGTCGGCGCCCAAAATTCACCCCTCCACTTT | CASSLVGAQNSPLHF
TRBJ1-1 | many | TRBD1 | TRBV6-1 | TGTGCCAGCAACTGGGGACAGCCAAACACTGAAGCTTTCTTT | CASNWGQPNTEAFF
TRBJ2-2 | few | TRBD1 | TRBV19 | TGTGCCACCCCGGACAGGGGAACCGGGGAGCTGTTTTTT | CATPDRGTGELFF
TRBJ2-3 | many | TRBD1 | TRBV5-1 | TGCGCCAGCAGCTCGGGACAGGGCATCACTAGCACAGATACGCAGTATTTT | CASSSGQGITSTDTQYF
TRBJ2-1 | few | . | TRBV18 | TGTGCCAGTTGGATCGGGGGAGGCTCCTACAATGAGCAGTTCTTC | CASWIGGGSYNEQFF